A single T cell receptor beta chain is shown here with its context. The antigen is not known. One base away lies a much larger clone, so this may be a sequencing read error. Naive CD8 libraries were made from about 19,000 to 1,100,000 sorted cells, and they used 10%, 30% or 50% RNA. Germline V CDR1 and CDR2: SGHTA, FQGNSA. V shed 5 bases and J shed 8 bases, with 21 bases lying between them. The CDR3 extends over 15 amino acids. This specimen belongs to a study of molecular identifiers for immune sequencing clone quantification. Study-level findings and limits: Whereas clones above 20 RNA copies held under 1% of naive-cell molecules, they held over 98% of effector molecules. Jurkat TCR RNA spiked in from one cell (amid 960,000 or so naive cells) was reportedly detectable.

Methods described previously, with TCR primers listed, were used for bulk TCR libraries. TCRdb independently ran MiXCR on the PCR reads; one entry per CDR3 protein. The sample lists about half a million distinct CDR3 sequences, roughly a fifth seen once, with around 0.84% in the top ten. The sequence was obtained from a human donor in good health. Some libraries in this study had Jurkat cell RNA spiked in. V is TRBV7-2 and J is TRBJ1-2; D is uncertain. The sample was naive CD8+ T cells from blood, with Jurkat cell RNA spiked in. Stated subset: FACS-sorted CD8+CD4-CCR7+CD45RA+ naive T cells. CDR3 bases: TGTGCCAGCAGCCCGGAGCCCGGATTCTGTGGCGGCTACACCTTC. This encodes CASSPEPGFCGGYTF. Full variable domain (outside the CDR3, taken from reference TRBV7-2 and TRBJ1-2): GAGVSQSPSNKVTEKGKDVELRCDPISGHTALYWYRQSLGQGLEFLIYFQGNSAPDKSGLPSDRFSAERTGGSVSTLTIQRTQQEDSAVYLCASSPEPGFCGGYTFGSGTRLTVV.